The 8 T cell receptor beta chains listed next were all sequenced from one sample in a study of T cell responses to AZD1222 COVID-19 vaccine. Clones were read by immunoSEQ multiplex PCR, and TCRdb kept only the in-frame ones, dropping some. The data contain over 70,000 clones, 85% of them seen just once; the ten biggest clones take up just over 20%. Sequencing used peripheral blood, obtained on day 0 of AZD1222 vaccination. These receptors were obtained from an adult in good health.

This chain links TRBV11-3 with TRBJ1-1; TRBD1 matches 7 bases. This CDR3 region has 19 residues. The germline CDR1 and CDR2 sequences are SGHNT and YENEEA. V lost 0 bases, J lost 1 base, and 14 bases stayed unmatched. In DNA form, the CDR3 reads TGTGCCAGCAGCTTAGAGGAGACAGGGTTCCCAGGCAAGAACACTGAAGCTTTCTTT. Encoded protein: CASSLEETGFPGKNTEAFF.

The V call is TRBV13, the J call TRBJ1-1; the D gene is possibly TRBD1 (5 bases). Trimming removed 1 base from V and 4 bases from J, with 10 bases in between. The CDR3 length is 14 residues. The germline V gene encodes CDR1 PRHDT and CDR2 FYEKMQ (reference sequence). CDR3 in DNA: TGTGCCAGCAGCTTAGTTGGGGGTTCCACTGAAGCTTTCTTT. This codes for CASSLVGGSTEAFF.

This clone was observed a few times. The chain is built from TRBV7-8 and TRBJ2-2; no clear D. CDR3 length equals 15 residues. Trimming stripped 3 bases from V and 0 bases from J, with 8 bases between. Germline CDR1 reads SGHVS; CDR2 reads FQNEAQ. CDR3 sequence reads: CASSFIGANTGELFF. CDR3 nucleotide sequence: TGTGCCAGCAGCTTTATTGGGGCGAACACCGGGGAGCTGTTTTTT.

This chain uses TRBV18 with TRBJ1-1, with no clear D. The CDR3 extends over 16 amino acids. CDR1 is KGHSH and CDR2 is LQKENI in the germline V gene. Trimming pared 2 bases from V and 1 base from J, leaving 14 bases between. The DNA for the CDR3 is TGTGCCAGCTCACCAAGTTCACATCAAGGGAACACTGAAGCTTTCTTT. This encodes CASSPSSHQGNTEAFF.

CDR3 protein: CASSVGGRSSYEQYF. The DNA for the CDR3 is TGTGCCAGCAGCGTAGGCGGGCGGAGCTCCTACGAGCAGTACTTC. J is TRBJ2-7 and V is TRBV9, with a weak D call TRBD2 (5 bases). CDR1 is SGDLS and CDR2 is YYNGEE in the germline V gene. The CDR3 loop spans 15 amino acids. Trimming removed 0 bases from V and 0 bases from J, with 10 bases in between.

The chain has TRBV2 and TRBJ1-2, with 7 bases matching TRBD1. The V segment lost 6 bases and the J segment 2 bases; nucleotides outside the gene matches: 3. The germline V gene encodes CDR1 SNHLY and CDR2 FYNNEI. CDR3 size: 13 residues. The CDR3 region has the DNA TGTGCCAGCAGACGACAGGGCAACTATGGCTACACCTTC. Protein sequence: CASRRQGNYGYTF.

The CDR3 loop reads CASSQLGRQNEKLFF. DNA of the CDR3: TGTGCCAGCAGCCAACTCGGCAGGCAGAATGAAAAACTGTTTTTT. The J gene is TRBJ1-4, the V gene TRBV11-2; D is unresolved. The CDR3 spans 15 residues. Looked up from germline, CDR1 is SGHAT and CDR2 is FQNNGV. The V end lost 5 bases, the J end lost 5 bases, and 15 bases lay between the germline ends.

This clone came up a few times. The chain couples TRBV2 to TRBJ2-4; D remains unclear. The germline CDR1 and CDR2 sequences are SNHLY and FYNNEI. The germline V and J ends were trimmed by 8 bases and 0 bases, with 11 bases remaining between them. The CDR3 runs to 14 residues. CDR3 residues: CASRWRLAKNIQYF. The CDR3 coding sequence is TGTGCCAGCCGGTGGCGGTTAGCCAAAAACATTCAGTACTTC.